Below are 9 T cell receptor beta chains sequenced from a single sample in a study of T-cell memory formation after mild COVID-19. TCRdb recomputed calls from the 5' RACE reads with MiXCR, one row per CDR3 protein. The table records 300,000 to 400,000 distinct CDR3 sequences, around 30% of them present only once. Sequencing was carried out using PBMCs or a T cell subset sorted from them (not recorded which). These receptors all come from an adult woman who had mild COVID-19 (a few samples of this study predate the infection). Cell type and time point are not known.

CDR3 DNA: TGCGCCAGCAGCCAAGGGGTCCGGACCTGGGAGCTGTTTTTT. Translation gives CASSQGVRTWELFF. V and J are TRBV4-1 and TRBJ2-2, with unresolved D. Between the trimmed V and J ends, which lost 1 base and 9 bases, there was a span of 12 bases. Germline V gene sequence: CDR1 MGHRA, CDR2 YSYEKL. The CDR3 is 14 amino acids.

V gene TRBV7-2 combines with J gene TRBJ2-3; 10 nucleotides match TRBD2. Looked up from germline, CDR1 is SGHTA and CDR2 is FQGNSA. CDR3 length: 15 amino acids. The J segment lost 5 bases and the V segment lost 5 bases, leaving 7 bases of the junction unmatched. The CDR3 nucleotides are TGTGCCAGCAGCCCTAGCGGGGGACAACAAGATACGCAGTATTTT. Amino acid sequence: CASSPSGGQQDTQYF.

The gene calls are TRBV27 and TRBJ2-7, with a possible D match to TRBD1 (6 bases). The CDR3 covers 14 residues. Trimming took off 3 bases at V and 3 bases at J, with 12 bases between the two ends. Germline CDR1 and CDR2: MNHEY and SMNVEV (reference sequence). CDR3 sequence (DNA): TGTGCCAGCAGTTTTCTACCCAGGGGCTACGAGCAGTACTTC. Its protein is CASSFLPRGYEQYF.

This clonotype has a handful of counts. V and J are TRBV2 and TRBJ2-4; D gene ambiguous. Germline-derived CDR1 and CDR2 are SNHLY and FYNNEI. The V gene lost 4 bases and the J gene lost 0 bases, with 7 bases spanning the gap. This CDR3 has 14 residues. The CDR3 DNA reads TGTGCCAGCAGTGTCGAGTTAGCCAAAAACATTCAGTACTTC. Residues: CASSVELAKNIQYF.

V usage is TRBV3-1 and J usage is TRBJ1-2, with TRBD1 as a possible D gene (6 bases). Germline values: CDR1 LGHDT, CDR2 YNNKEL (reference sequence). V dropped 5 bases and J dropped 5 bases, with 15 bases sitting between them. The CDR3 loop spans 14 amino acids. In DNA, the CDR3 is TGTGCCAGCAGCTCAACCGGGACAACTTATGGCTACACCTTC. Translation: CASSSTGTTYGYTF.

The chain uses TRBV5-4 and TRBJ2-1; 8 positions agree with TRBD2. The CDR3 runs to 15 residues. From germline, CDR1 is SGHNT and CDR2 YYREEE (reference sequence). Unmatched junction bases numbered 3, after V lost 2 bases and J lost 2 bases. CDR3 nucleotide sequence: TGTGCCAGCAGCTTTAAGGGACTAGCCTACAATGAGCAGTTCTTC. Protein sequence: CASSFKGLAYNEQFF.

The chain recombines TRBV2 with TRBJ1-6; D perhaps matches TRBD1 (5 bases). V lost 6 bases and J 7 bases, leaving 10 bases between the germline ends. CDR3 length: 13 amino acids. Germline V CDR1 and CDR2: SNHLY, FYNNEI. CDR3 nucleotides: TGTGCCAGCAGGGGGGAGGTGAATTCACCCCTCCACTTT. It codes for CASRGEVNSPLHF.

This clonotype was recorded at least ten times. The gene calls are TRBV6-2 or TRBV6-3 and TRBJ1-5; a weak D match, TRBD1 (5 bases). CDR3 length equals 13 residues. V was shortened by 8 bases and J by 9 bases, with 17 bases between the two germline ends. Germline assignment: CDR1 MNHEY and CDR2 SVGEGT. This chain's CDR3 is CASRETVLGPQHF. In DNA, the CDR3 is TGTGCCAGCCGGGAGACAGTCTTAGGGCCCCAGCATTTT.

The rearrangement joins TRBV12-3 or TRBV12-4 to TRBJ1-2; D is undetermined. The CDR3 is made up of 12 amino acids. V was trimmed by 6 bases and J by 3 bases, leaving 8 bases between them. CDR3 DNA: TGTGCCAGCAGGCTCCAGCACTATGGCTACACCTTC. Translating it yields CASRLQHYGYTF.